The next 17 T cell receptor beta chains were all read from a single sample in a study of early T cells in non-severe SARS-CoV-2 infection. Via MiXCR, TCRdb re-called the 5' RACE reads, giving one row per CDR3 protein. The sample records under 35,000 distinct CDR3 sequences, 5.4% being singletons. Input material: whole blood. Source of these receptors: an adult who was a healthcare worker with PCR-confirmed SARS-CoV-2 infection or an uninfected control (not recorded which).

This clonotype was observed at least ten times. The chain carries TRBV4-1 and TRBJ2-3; 10 bases line up with TRBD1. Germline assignment: CDR1 MGHRA and CDR2 YSYEKL. The V gene end was trimmed by 3 bases and the J gene end by 2 bases; junction bases not matched to a gene: 14. The length of the CDR3 is 19 residues. This chain's CDR3 is CASSHATTGTGDLTDTQYF. CDR3 coding DNA: TGCGCCAGCAGCCATGCAACAACCGGGACAGGGGACCTCACAGATACGCAGTATTTT.

This clonotype was seen many times. The chain links TRBV11-2 to TRBJ1-2; 7 bases match TRBD1. V gave up 5 bases and J gave up 7 bases; unmatched junction bases: 7. CDR3 length: 13 amino acids. The V gene's germline CDR1 is SGHAT and CDR2 FQNNGV. The CDR3: CASSGDRDGGYTF. The CDR3 DNA reads as TGTGCCAGCAGCGGCGACAGGGATGGTGGCTACACCTTC. Full variable domain (rest looked up from reference TRBV11-2 and TRBJ1-2): EAGVAQSPRYKIIEKRQSVAFWCNPISGHATLYWYQQILGQGPKLLIQFQNNGVVDDSQLPKDRFSAERLKGVDSTLKIQPAKLEDSAVYLCASSGDRDGGYTFGSGTRLTVV.

This clonotype appeared a few times. This sequence joins TRBV5-1 and TRBJ1-1; possible D gene TRBD1, 5 bases. Trimming pared 0 bases from V and 1 base from J, leaving 13 bases between. The CDR3 sequence is 16 residues long. The germline CDR1 and CDR2 sequences are SGHRS and YFSETQ. DNA for the CDR3: TGCGCCAGCAGCTTGGTGGCAGGGAGTAGGAACACTGAAGCTTTCTTT. This codes for CASSLVAGSRNTEAFF.

This clonotype was detected ten times or more. The chain employs TRBV28 and TRBJ1-1; D is possibly TRBD1 (5 bases). The CDR3 extends over 14 amino acids. V lost 5 bases and J lost 6, with 16 bases in between. The germline CDR1 and CDR2 sequences are MDHEN and SYDVKM. The CDR3 sequence: CASSPGHLRAEAFF. CDR3 DNA: TGTGCCAGCAGTCCAGGACACCTCCGGGCTGAAGCTTTCTTT.

This clonotype was recorded many times. V gene TRBV6-2 or TRBV6-3 combines with J gene TRBJ2-3; D gene uncertain. Germline assignment: CDR1 MNHEY and CDR2 SVGEGT. V lost 6 bases to trimming and J lost 0 bases, with 10 bases between them. The CDR3 has 14 residues. The CDR3 spells CASRLTASTDTQYF. The CDR3, as DNA: TGTGCCAGCAGGCTGACGGCTAGCACAGATACGCAGTATTTT.

The rearrangement joins TRBV6-5 to TRBJ1-1, with 7 bases aligning to TRBD1. CDR3 length: 14 amino acids. CDR1 is MNHEY, CDR2 SVGAGI, per germline. The junction had 8 bases not matched to a gene; V was cut back by 6 bases and J by 4 bases. CDR3 nucleotides: TGTGCCAGCAGCTTAACAGGGGTGGGCACTGAAGCTTTCTTT. It codes for CASSLTGVGTEAFF.

This clonotype is judged medium-sized. This chain links TRBV5-5 with TRBJ2-7; D is possibly TRBD1 or TRBD2 (5 bases each). This CDR3 comprises 16 residues. Germline assignment: CDR1 SGHKS and CDR2 YYEKEE (reference sequence). Trimming removed 1 base at V and 2 bases at J, with 16 bases between. The CDR3 DNA reads as TGTGCCAGCAGCTTGATGGTTGGGACGGATGCCTACGAGCAGTACTTC. It specifies CASSLMVGTDAYEQYF.

This clonotype appeared many times. The chain employs TRBV7-2 and TRBJ1-5; no clear D. V lost 5 bases, J lost 9 bases, and 14 bases lay in between. CDR1 and CDR2 (germline): SGHTA, FQGNSA. This CDR3 is 13 amino acids long. The CDR3 loop reads CASSLNPGGPQHF. The CDR3 region has the DNA TGTGCCAGCAGCCTTAATCCAGGCGGGCCCCAGCATTTT.

This CDR3 is CASSLAGLADSTDTQYF. In nucleotides, the CDR3 is TGTGCCAGCAGCTTGGCCGGTCTAGCGGATAGCACAGATACGCAGTATTTT. The chain recombines TRBV5-4 with TRBJ2-3, with TRBD2 identical over 7 bases. J lost 0 bases, V lost 0 bases, and 7 bases had no gene match. Germline lookup yields CDR1 SGHNT and CDR2 YYREEE (reference sequence). CDR3 length: 17 amino acids.

This clonotype was counted many times. The chain is built from TRBV12-3 or TRBV12-4 and TRBJ2-5, with D perhaps TRBD2 (6 bases). The CDR3 totals 15 residues. Trimming removed 2 bases from V and 4 bases from J, with 14 bases in between. Written as DNA, the CDR3 is TGTGCCAGCAGTTTAAATTTGGGAGGTCGAGAGACCCAGTACTTC. It translates to CASSLNLGGRETQYF.

This clonotype was observed many times. The J gene is TRBJ1-1, the V gene TRBV3-1; D is possibly TRBD1 (6 bases). Trimming removed 2 bases at V and 1 base at J, with 14 bases between. CDR1 and CDR2 from the germline V gene are LGHDT and YNNKEL (reference sequence). The CDR3 has 16 amino acids. The CDR3 here is CASSQWSGGGNTEAFF. CDR3 nucleotide sequence: TGTGCCAGCAGCCAATGGTCCGGGGGCGGGAACACTGAAGCTTTCTTT. The full variable domain, with the rest looked up from reference TRBV3-1 and TRBJ1-1, is DTAVSQTPKYLVTQMGNDKSIKCEQNLGHDTMYWYKQDSKKFLKIMFSYNNKELIINETVPNRFSPKSPDKAHLNLHINSLELGDSAVYFCASSQWSGGGNTEAFFGQGTRLTVV.

The V call is TRBV12-3 or TRBV12-4, the J call TRBJ1-1; no definite D call. V was clipped by 6 bases and J by 2 bases, with 10 bases between them. CDR3 length: 13 residues. CDR3 in DNA: TGTGCCAGCAGCAACACAGTTAACACTGAAGCTTTCTTT. Translation: CASSNTVNTEAFF.

This clonotype was observed a handful of times. CDR3 region: CASSFGTGELFF. The CDR3 region has the DNA TGCGCCAGCAGCTTTGGCACCGGGGAGCTGTTTTTT. The genes are TRBV5-1 and TRBJ2-2, with no clear D. The V end was cut by 2 bases, the J end by 4 bases, with 3 bases between. The CDR3 loop spans 12 amino acids. Looked up from germline, CDR1 is SGHRS and CDR2 is YFSETQ.

This clonotype was found a few times. The CDR3 loop reads CATSRDRQRNEQFF. The CDR3 DNA follows: TGTGCCACCAGCAGAGATAGACAGAGGAATGAGCAGTTCTTC. J is TRBJ2-1 and V is TRBV15; possible D gene TRBD1, 5 bases. Germline lookup yields CDR1 LNHNV and CDR2 YYDKDF (reference sequence). Trimming pared 0 bases from V and 7 bases from J, leaving 10 bases between. The CDR3 runs 14 residues.

This clonotype was counted at least ten times. This rearrangement joins TRBV4-2 to TRBJ2-1; the match to TRBD2 covers 11 bases. The CDR3 spans 17 residues. Germline V CDR1 and CDR2: LGHNA, YNFKEQ. V lost 3 bases to trimming and J lost 1 base; unmatched junction nucleotides: 5. CDR3 coding DNA: TGTGCCAGCAGCCACCCTAGCGGGGGGTCGTCCTACAATGAGCAGTTCTTC. Translating it yields CASSHPSGGSSYNEQFF.

This clonotype occurred many times. The chain couples TRBV14 to TRBJ2-5; D unresolved. CDR3 length equals 12 residues. Trimming took off 1 base at V and 7 bases at J, with 7 bases between the two ends. The germline gives CDR1 SGHDN, CDR2 FVKESK. This CDR3 is CASSQAVWTQYF. As DNA, the CDR3 is TGTGCCAGCAGCCAAGCGGTTTGGACCCAGTACTTC. Drawing the rest from reference TRBV14 and TRBJ2-5, the complete variable domain is EAGVTQFPSHSVIEKGQTVTLRCDPISGHDNLYWYRRVMGKEIKFLLHFVKESKQDESGMPNNRFLAERTGGTYSTLKVQPAELEDSGVYFCASSQAVWTQYFGPGTRLLVL.

At least ten counts were recorded for this clonotype. V is TRBV12-2 and J is TRBJ2-4; the table's TRBD1 call for D was not verified on the DNA. TRBV12-2 counts as a pseudogene. The CDR3 length is 15 residues. The CDR3 spells CASRLEHSQGNIQYF. CDR3 nucleotide sequence: TGTGCAAGTCGCTTAGAACATTCGCAGGGGAACATTCAGTACTTC.